Listed below are T cell receptor beta chains from one sample, sequenced in a study of glioma-infiltrating T cells after dendritic cell vaccination. The data were produced by immunoSEQ multiplex PCR, yet TCRdb's version contains in-frame clones alone and is incomplete. The sample shows over 90,000 clones, 80% of them seen only once. The sample in question was blood, obtained after dendritic cell vaccination. All receptors derive from a human donor with glioblastoma. CDR3s include the opening cysteine and the closing phenylalanine or tryptophan. A clone size is listed for some rows: how often the clone was seen (once, few, many), or a class if it is expanded.

15	.	TRBJ2-1	TRBV5-6	CASSSTSGSYNEQFF
15	.	TRBJ2-1	TRBV6-6	CASSYSGTGHNEQFF
15	.	TRBJ1-1	TRBV7-2	CASSSTYGMNTEAFF
12	few	TRBJ2-7	TRBV18	CASSPGGYEQYF
11	.	TRBJ2-1	TRBV30	CAWSVGQVKFF
15	.	TRBJ2-1	TRBV9	CASSARGGAYNEQFF
14	.	TRBJ1-5	TRBV30	CAWSVGGWNQPQHF
14	.	TRBJ1-4	TRBV29-1	CSVATGTPEGKLFF
14	.	TRBJ1-1	TRBV6-1	CASSVAVQNTEAFF
14	.	TRBJ2-3	TRBV5-1	CASMRGAGTDTQYF
13	.	TRBJ2-5	TRBV29-1	CSVGGGGGETQYF
12	.	TRBJ1-4	TRBV29-1	CSGGQGNEKLFF
15	.	TRBJ2-1	TRBV6-1	CASRAGLAGYNEQFF
16	.	TRBJ2-2	TRBV5-1	CASSLGTGQNTGELFF
15	few	TRBJ2-2	TRBV7-9	CASSLGLANTGELFF
15	.	TRBJ2-1	TRBV7-2	CASSPTSRTYNEQFF